The clone carrying this TCR beta chain was found a few times. Its antigen is as yet unknown. The sample originates from a study of T cells in Graves' hyperthyroidism and ophthalmopathy. The study, taken as a whole, reports: By a 13 V-J model, ophthalmopathy was set apart from stable hyperthyroidism. For ophthalmopathy, model prediction preceded onset by a median approximately 6 months.

The CDR3 totals 14 residues. CDR1 is LNHDA, CDR2 SQIVND, per germline (reference sequence). V dropped 5 bases and J dropped 5 bases, with 15 bases sitting between them. It was RNA transcripts that yielded the amplified TCR beta CDR3 regions. HTBI primers drove first-round RT-PCR of the TCR CDR3. TCRdb re-called the multiplex PCR reads through MiXCR, storing one row per CDR3 protein. Seen here are hundreds of thousands of distinct CDR3 sequences, 15% to 20% observed once, and the top ten hold 16%. Patients aged 18 to 65 had newly diagnosed hyperthyroidism that had lasted under 2 months. The blood sample was taken at first hyperthyroidism diagnosis, before any ophthalmopathy symptoms.

Sequencing input: blood. This sequence was found in a woman between 50 and 59 years old with Graves' hyperthyroidism that later progressed to Graves' ophthalmopathy. This sequence joins TRBV19 and TRBJ1-1; possible D gene TRBD1, 6 bases. The CDR3 sequence is CASSWRGGKTEAFF. The CDR3 DNA follows: TGTGCCAGTAGTTGGCGAGGGGGGAAGACTGAAGCTTTCTTT.